The clone carrying this T cell receptor (beta chain) was counted between two and nine times. Its matching antigen is unknown. Each donor gave 9.5 to 10 milliliters of peripheral blood. Per sample, no less than 5 micrograms of total RNA were extracted. The sample originates from a study of blood T cells in healthy people across ages. Across the whole study: The template switching approach captured approximately one barcoded beta molecule for every two T cells.

The second PCR ran roughly 7 to 11 cycles with a sample-barcoded 5' primer and J-beta primers. A single record per CDR3 protein comes from TCRdb applying MiXCR to the 5' RACE reads. The table shows hundreds of thousands of distinct CDR3 sequences, with 35% to 40% occurring only once. Study-wide results and caveats: Fewer expanded clones and more diversity marked long-lived versus aged donors.

This CDR3 has 18 residues. J was trimmed by 3 bases and V by 2 bases; bases with no gene match: 13. Germline assignment: CDR1 MNHEY and CDR2 SVGEGT. Sample: blood. V and J are TRBV6-2 or TRBV6-3 and TRBJ1-5, with 7 bases lining up with TRBD1. This clonotype originated in a man aged 18 to 29 in good health. CDR3 amino acids: CASSYRRDRALLNQPQHF. CDR3 DNA: TGTGCCAGCAGTTACCGCCGGGACAGAGCTCTTCTCAATCAGCCCCAGCATTTT.